The clone carrying this T cell receptor beta chain was seen many times. These data belong to a study of T cells of healthy individuals. The CDR3 loop spans 14 amino acids. The V segment lost 4 bases and the J segment 7 bases; nucleotides outside the gene matches: 8. Germline values: CDR1 DFQATT, CDR2 SNEGSKA (reference sequence). TCRdb reanalysed the 5' RACE reads using MiXCR and keeps one entry per CDR3 protein. In the table there are fewer than 75,000 distinct CDR3 sequences, 15% to 20% of which are singletons. The V and J genes are TRBV20-1 and TRBJ2-7; 12 nucleotides match TRBD2. The sequence was collected from a human donor in good health. CDR3 DNA sequence: TGCAGTGCTACCACTAGCGGGGGGCTGGCGGAGCAGTACTTC. Translated: CSATTSGGLAEQYF.